A single sample is the source of the 16 T cell receptor beta chains below, sequenced in a study of blood T cell repertoires in COVID-19. Profiled with immunoSEQ multiplex PCR; TCRdb holds only in-frame clones, not every one. The data show over 200,000 clones, 75% to 90% seen once. The material sequenced was PBMCs or T cells enriched from blood (not recorded which). These receptors were taken from a middle-aged man who had recovered from COVID-19.

The rearrangement uses TRBV7-3 and TRBJ1-1, with D maybe TRBD1 (6 bases). Germline loops: CDR1 SGHTA, CDR2 FQGTGA. This CDR3 contains 16 residues. V lost 4 bases, J lost 2 bases, and 17 bases lay in between. CDR3 in amino acids: CASSYTRGGKNTEAFF. CDR3 in DNA: TGTGCCAGCAGCTACACCCGAGGGGGAAAAAACACTGAAGCTTTCTTT.

The rearrangement joins TRBV11-2 to TRBJ1-3, with D maybe TRBD1 (6 bases). Per germline, CDR1 SGHAT and CDR2 FQNNGV. This CDR3 region has 16 residues. V lost 4 bases, J lost 1 base, and 14 bases lay in between. This CDR3 is CASSSGGGASGNTIYF. The CDR3 DNA reads TGTGCCAGCAGCTCAGGAGGGGGGGCTTCTGGAAACACCATATATTTT.

This clone was observed a single time. The chain couples TRBV15 to TRBJ1-1; 7 bases align to TRBD1. CDR3 size: 16 residues. Germline assignment: CDR1 LNHNV and CDR2 YYDKDF (reference sequence). The trim removed 0 bases at V and 5 bases at J, leaving 9 bases unmatched. This CDR3 is CATSRDRTGVVTEAFF. Written as DNA, the CDR3 is TGTGCCACCAGCAGAGATCGTACAGGGGTAGTGACTGAAGCTTTCTTT.

The chain recombines TRBV30 with TRBJ1-2; TRBD1 matches at 7 bases. Germline V gene lookup returns CDR1 GTSNPN and CDR2 SVGIG (reference sequence). This CDR3 spans 15 amino acids. With 3 bases clipped from V and 4 bases from J, the junction kept 11 bases outside the gene matches. This CDR3 is CAWRIIRQGGYGYTF. The CDR3 nucleotides read TGTGCCTGGAGGATTATCCGACAGGGAGGCTATGGCTACACCTTC.

This chain connects TRBV6-5 to TRBJ1-1, with D uncertain. The germline V gene encodes CDR1 MNHEY and CDR2 SVGAGI. This CDR3 contains 13 residues. The V and J ends lost 2 bases and 11 bases respectively, with 15 bases between them. CDR3 DNA sequence: TGTGCCAGCAGTTACGACTCGAAATCAAGGGCTTTCTTT. Its translation: CASSYDSKSRAFF.

The chain couples TRBV5-1 to TRBJ2-5, with 11 positions matching TRBD1. CDR3 size: 18 residues. CDR1 and CDR2 (germline): SGHRS, YFSETQ. The junction had 12 bases not matched to a gene; V was cut back by 1 base and J by 4 bases. Written as DNA, the CDR3 is TGCGCCAGCAGCTTGAGGGGACAGGGGGTGGTGAGCGGAGAGACCCAGTACTTC. Protein product: CASSLRGQGVVSGETQYF.

The rearrangement joins TRBV9 to TRBJ1-3; a possible D gene is TRBD1 (5 bases). The V end was cut by 3 bases, the J end by 1 base, with 11 bases between. Germline V gene lookup returns CDR1 SGDLS and CDR2 YYNGEE. The CDR3 is made up of 15 amino acids. CDR3 nucleotides: TGTGCCAGCAGCGCCAGGACATTTTCTGGAAACACCATATATTTT. This gives the protein CASSARTFSGNTIYF.

This chain joins TRBV25-1 and TRBJ2-1; 7 bases align to TRBD2. The V segment lost 3 bases and the J segment 4 bases; nucleotides outside the gene matches: 12. The CDR3 consists of 17 residues. The germline V gene has CDR1 MGHDK and CDR2 SYGVNS. The CDR3 protein is CASSEGSASGSYNEQFF. CDR3 in DNA: TGTGCCAGCAGTGAGGGATCTGCTAGCGGATCTTACAATGAGCAGTTCTTC.

The chain links TRBV6-5 to TRBJ1-2; 8 bases are a match to TRBD1. Trimming cost V 11 bases and J 2 bases; bases outside gene matches: 7. Germline CDR1 and CDR2: MNHEY and SVGAGI. This CDR3 contains 13 residues. The CDR3 spells CAGSTGVNYGYTF. CDR3 nucleotides: TGTGCCGGTTCGACAGGGGTCAACTATGGCTACACCTTC.

The genes are TRBV24-1 and TRBJ2-3; 8 bases agree with TRBD1. The germline gives CDR1 KGHDR, CDR2 SFDVKD. CDR3 size: 16 residues. The V and J ends lost 5 bases and 5 bases, in that order; junction bases with no gene match: 11. The CDR3 nucleotides read TGTGCCACCAGTGTGGGGGCCAGGGGGCTAAGAGATACGCAGTATTTT. It yields the protein CATSVGARGLRDTQYF.

This clone has a count of ten or more. The chain carries TRBV7-9 and TRBJ1-3; D not resolved. Trimming took off 1 base at V and 4 bases at J, with 5 bases between the two ends. In germline, CDR1 is SEHNR, CDR2 FQNEAQ (reference sequence). This CDR3 region has 13 residues. CDR3 region: CASSLDTGNTIYF. The CDR3 coding sequence is TGTGCCAGCAGCTTAGACACGGGAAACACCATATATTTT. Together with reference TRBV7-9 and TRBJ1-3, the CDR3 gives the full variable domain: DTGVSQNPRHKITKRGQNVTFRCDPISEHNRLYWYRQTLGQGPEFLTYFQNEAQLEKSRLLSDRFSAERPKGSFSTLEIQRTEQGDSAMYLCASSLDTGNTIYFGEGSWLTVV.

The V call is TRBV9, the J call TRBJ1-6; the D gene is possibly TRBD1 (6 bases). Trimming cost V 4 bases and J 1 base, with 18 bases left between them. The V gene's germline CDR1 is SGDLS and CDR2 YYNGEE. CDR3 length equals 18 residues. Written as DNA, the CDR3 is TGTGCCAGCAGCCTTACAGGGACATCCTCATCCTATAATTCACCCCTCCACTTT. Residues: CASSLTGTSSSYNSPLHF. The whole variable domain, remainder taken from reference TRBV9 and TRBJ1-6, is DSGVTQTPKHLITATGQRVTLRCSPRSGDLSVYWYQQSLDQGLQFLIQYYNGEERAKGNILERFSAQQFPDLHSELNLSSLELGDSALYFCASSLTGTSSSYNSPLHFGNGTRLTVT.

This clone has just a few counts. The chain joins TRBV7-9 to TRBJ1-5; D might be TRBD1 (5 bases). Trimming took off 7 bases at V and 9 bases at J, with 22 bases between the two ends. The CDR3 covers 15 residues. Germline loops: CDR1 SEHNR, CDR2 FQNEAQ (reference sequence). Written as DNA, the CDR3 is TGTGCCAGCATTGATCAGGGAGGGATAGATCTGCCCCAGCATTTT. It translates to CASIDQGGIDLPQHF.

Worth noting for this clone: Other DNA sequences within the sample encode an identical CDR3. The chain links TRBV2 to TRBJ2-1; 7 bases are shared with TRBD2. Germline V lookup: CDR1 SNHLY, CDR2 FYNNEI. With 0 bases clipped from V and 4 bases from J, the junction kept 3 bases outside the gene matches. This CDR3 spans 15 amino acids. The CDR3 sequence is CASSEAGGPYNEQFF. CDR3 sequence (DNA): TGTGCCAGCAGTGAAGCGGGAGGGCCGTACAATGAGCAGTTCTTC.

The chain has TRBV27 and TRBJ2-5, with no clear D. The V gene's germline CDR1 is MNHEY and CDR2 SMNVEV (reference sequence). The CDR3 covers 13 residues. V was cut by 1 base and J by 2 bases, with 5 bases left in between. CDR3 in DNA: TGTGCCAGCAGTTTATGGCAGCAAGAGACCCAGTACTTC. As protein: CASSLWQQETQYF.

The chain is built from TRBV6-5 and TRBJ1-1; TRBD1 might be the D (6 bases). This CDR3 has 14 amino acids. Germline V gene data show CDR1 as MNHEY and CDR2 as SVGAGI. Trimming took 5 bases from V and 2 from J, leaving 12 bases between them. CDR3 sequence: CASSSWTENTEAFF. The DNA of the CDR3 is TGTGCCAGCAGTAGTTGGACAGAAAACACTGAAGCTTTCTTT.